The 2 T cell receptor beta chains below all came from one sample that was sequenced in a study of shared clonotypes between healthy human individuals. Method: immunoSEQ multiplex PCR; TCRdb's copy keeps in-frame clones and lacks some. The sample lists over 1.5 million clones, roughly 98% seen once, with approximately 0.44% in the top ten. Sample: naive CD4+ T cells sorted from blood. Subset noted: CD45RA+ positively selected. All receptors come from a man aged 25-45 years in good health.

The chain joins TRBV18 to TRBJ1-1, with D unclear. Germline lookup yields CDR1 KGHSH and CDR2 LQKENI. There are 14 residues in the CDR3. The V gene lost 2 bases and the J gene lost 4 bases, with 11 bases spanning the gap. CDR3 sequence (DNA): TGTGCCAGCTCACCAACGGAGGGCTCCACTGAAGCTTTCTTT. Translated, it gives CASSPTEGSTEAFF. Variable domain in full (rest from reference TRBV18 and TRBJ1-1): NAGVMQNPRHLVRRRGQEARLRCSPMKGHSHVYWYRQLPEEGLKFMVYLQKENIIDESGMPKERFSAEFPKEGPSILRIQQVVRGDSAAYFCASSPTEGSTEAFFGQGTRLTVV.

Concerning this clone itself: Distinct nucleotide sequences in the sample also encode this CDR3. The V call is TRBV5-1, the J call TRBJ2-1; 12 bases fit TRBD2. Germline V gene lookup returns CDR1 SGHRS and CDR2 YFSETQ. The CDR3 is 16 residues long. Losses at the gene ends were 0 bases for V and 7 bases for J; bases not matched to a gene: 5. The CDR3 spells CASSLGLAGVLNEQFF. The CDR3 DNA follows: TGCGCCAGCAGCTTGGGACTAGCGGGAGTCTTGAATGAGCAGTTCTTC. The full variable domain, completed using reference TRBV5-1 and TRBJ2-1, is KAGVTQTPRYLIKTRGQQVTLSCSPISGHRSVSWYQQTPGQGLQFLFEYFSETQRNKGNFPGRFSGRQFSNSRSEMNVSTLELGDSALYLCASSLGLAGVLNEQFFGPGTRLTVL.